This T cell receptor (beta chain) was sequenced for a study of shared clonotypes between healthy human individuals (dated by TCRdb to the early 2020s). Turning to the overall study: The cohort included a few men and a couple of women between 18 and 49 years of age. To estimate repertoire size and how much clonotypes are shared between individuals, the study performed deep sequencing of blood TCR repertoires from five healthy adults. Each donor's leukapheresis produced roughly between roughly 0.85 and 9.5 billion PBMCs. Different laboratories and diverse techniques were used to prepare libraries and sequence TCR repertoires, to increase sequencing depth and limit assay-specific biases. What the study reported, not specific to this receptor: Sampling was limited to blood, and TCR repertoires in tissue likely differ from TCR repertoires in blood. Pairwise subsampling led to the expectation that sequencing depth would affect the degree of clonotype sharing among donors. The small number of donors limited the genetic and exposure-history diversity represented.

The donors were healthy, HIV-negative adults who had no recently reported acute infections or vaccinations. Only Caucasian adults living in Nashville, Tennessee, USA were represented among the donors. In the unsorted samples, 85 million to 100 million PBMCs were counted, and genomic DNA was extracted using the QIAamp DNA Blood Mini kit. Blood was collected by leukapheresis, and PBMCs were isolated by Ficoll-Histopaque density gradient centrifugation and then cryopreserved in liquid nitrogen vapor phase. TCR CDR3 regions were amplified from genomic DNA by multiplex PCR using the deep immunoSEQ assay. Genomic DNA extracted from each cell subset was distributed evenly over all wells of several immunoSEQ 96-well plates, and each plate served as one replicate. Each replicate PCR for unsorted PBMC received about 0.3 ug genomic DNA, equal to 30,000 or so T cell genomes. Ten immunoSEQ deep assay plates were used to sequence unsorted PBMC genomic DNA. Purified libraries were quantified with a Qubit 3.0 fluorometer, sized on a Bioanalyzer 2100, and re-quantified with the KAPA Library Quantification kit. Every immunoSEQ 96-well plate was sequenced on a dedicated single-read 150-cycle Illumina NextSeq 550 flow cell. The original methods were these. Because only junctional sequences without quality scores were contained in the immunoSEQ output, filtering matching that applied to full-length reads could not be performed. To assign V/J genes and CDR3, sequences were annotated against IMGT germline references using PyIR, a Python wrapper for IgBLAST v1.9. Reads with weak V/J assignments (E-value above 1e-6), missing CDR3, stop codons, out-of-frame junctions, or ambiguous translated residues were removed. V3J clonotypes were defined as sequences sharing an identical inferred V gene, J gene, and CDR3 amino acid sequence. Percentage overlap between repertoires was calculated by dividing the number of shared unique clonotypes by the size of the smaller repertoire. RTK rarefaction, the Chao1 estimator, and Recon v2.1 estimates of unobserved clonotypes were used to assess repertoire richness. What TCRdb holds here is the immuneACCESS table cut down to in-frame rearrangements. Part of the clones is not present; checked against another copy, under half of the missing clones reflect an unresolved V gene, and the others are unexplained. V, J and clone size were drawn from that table, and D and trimming were deduced from the DNA. The sample table holds fewer than 600,000 clones, of which 70% to 80% were seen once. Around 13% of the sample rests with the top ten.

Cut back by 2 bases and 0 bases, the V and J ends lie 8 bases apart. CDR1 and CDR2 are drawn from the germline V gene: KGHSH, LQKENI. Reading from cysteine to phenylalanine, the CDR3 counts 14 amino acids. Kept here is only the CDR3 DNA, which spans 42 bases and is read in frame from base 1. Comments on this clone: There is no known antigen for this receptor. There are no base qualities to consult, and no much larger clone falls within one base. Distinct nucleotide sequences in the sample also encode this CDR3.

Sequenced: PBMCs. This TCR derives from a woman aged 40-49 years in good health. Some clones in this sample may be carry-over from other donors' samples. The rearrangement combines TRBV18 with TRBJ2-7; no D segment can be confidently identified. The DNA reads as follows: TGTGCCAGCTCACCAAGGGAAGGCTCCTACGAGCAGTACTTC. This codes for CASSPREGSYEQYF.